Each of the 3 T cell receptor beta chains below was sequenced from the same sample in a study of OX40 agonist ivuxolimab in advanced cancers. Measured with immunoSEQ multiplex PCR; TCRdb has only the in-frame clones, and not every one. Here the sample spans more than 60,000 clones, around 94% being singletons. The sample here was CD4+ or CD8+ T cells sorted from blood, taken in a trial of the OX40 agonist ivuxolimab. The receptors were sampled from an adult with an advanced solid tumor such as melanoma, head and neck, liver or kidney cancer.

In this sample, this clone turned up a few times. The rearrangement uses TRBV28 and TRBJ1-5, with D unresolved. Germline V gene sequence: CDR1 MDHEN, CDR2 SYDVKM. Trimming pared 4 bases from V and 11 bases from J, leaving 9 bases between. The CDR3 is 11 residues long. The CDR3 loop reads CASSSCAAQHF. The CDR3, as DNA: TGTGCCAGCAGTTCTTGTGCGGCCCAGCATTTT. Filled out from reference TRBV28 and TRBJ1-5, the complete variable domain reads DVKVTQSSRYLVKRTGEKVFLECVQDMDHENMFWYRQDPGLGLRLIYFSYDVKMKEKGDIPEGYSVSREKKERFSLILESASTNQTSMYLCASSSCAAQHFGDGTRLSIL.

The chain has TRBV27 and TRBJ2-5, with D hard to call. CDR1 is MNHEY and CDR2 is SMNVEV in the germline V gene (reference sequence). The CDR3 totals 14 residues. V was shortened by 6 bases and J by 5 bases, with 16 bases between the two germline ends. The CDR3 reads CASRTEAGWETQYF. DNA for the CDR3: TGTGCCAGCAGAACCGAGGCAGGTTGGGAGACCCAGTACTTC.

The V call is TRBV7-9, the J call TRBJ1-1, with a possible D match to TRBD1 (5 bases). Germline assignment: CDR1 SEHNR and CDR2 FQNEAQ (reference sequence). The germline V and J ends were trimmed by 2 bases and 2 bases, with 21 bases remaining between them. This CDR3 is 18 amino acids long. The CDR3: CASSLPPWGRHTNTEAFF. The DNA for the CDR3 is TGTGCCAGCAGCTTACCCCCTTGGGGGAGACATACAAACACTGAAGCTTTCTTT.